The clone carrying this T cell receptor beta chain was seen repeatedly, ten times or more. Its antigen remains unknown. This entry is derived from a study of T cells in Graves' hyperthyroidism and ophthalmopathy. The study, taken as a whole, reports: Median prediction lead before ophthalmopathy onset was about 6.3 months with the model. Ophthalmopathy was distinguished from stable hyperthyroidism by 13 V-J signatures. Most thyroid clonotypes that were expanded above 0.001 also turned up in blood.

This CDR3 contains 14 residues. Trimming shortened V by 4 bases and J by 5 bases, and 15 bases separated the two germline ends. Germline CDR1 reads DFQATT; CDR2 reads SNEGSKA (reference sequence). The source material, RNA transcripts, was used to amplify TCR beta CDR3 regions. The HTBI set primed first-round TCR CDR3 RT-PCR. A single record per CDR3 protein comes from TCRdb applying MiXCR to the multiplex PCR reads. Of under 650,000 distinct CDR3 sequences in the sample, around 15% were seen once. Diagnosing involved the use of clinical symptoms, serum thyroxine and TRAb, thyroid ultrasound and orbital computed tomography.

J is TRBJ2-1 and V is TRBV20-1; unclear D gene. Sequencing input: blood. The sequence derives from a woman aged 25-40 years with Graves' hyperthyroidism. The CDR3 loop is CSATTLRIHNEQFF. The CDR3 DNA reads TGCAGTGCTACAACTCTCCGAATCCACAATGAGCAGTTCTTC.